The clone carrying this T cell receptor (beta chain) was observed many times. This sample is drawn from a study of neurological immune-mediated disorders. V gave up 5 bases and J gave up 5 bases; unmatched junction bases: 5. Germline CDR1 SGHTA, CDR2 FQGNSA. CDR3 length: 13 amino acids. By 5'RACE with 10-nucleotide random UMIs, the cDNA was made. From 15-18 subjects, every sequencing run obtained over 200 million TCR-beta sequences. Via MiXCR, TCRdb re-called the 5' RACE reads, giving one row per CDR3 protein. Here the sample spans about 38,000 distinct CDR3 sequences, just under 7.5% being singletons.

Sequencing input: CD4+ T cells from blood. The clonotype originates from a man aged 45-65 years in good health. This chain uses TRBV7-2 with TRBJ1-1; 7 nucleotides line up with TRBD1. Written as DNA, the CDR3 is TGTGCCAGCAGCCGACAGGGTTGGACTGAAGCTTTCTTT. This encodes CASSRQGWTEAFF.